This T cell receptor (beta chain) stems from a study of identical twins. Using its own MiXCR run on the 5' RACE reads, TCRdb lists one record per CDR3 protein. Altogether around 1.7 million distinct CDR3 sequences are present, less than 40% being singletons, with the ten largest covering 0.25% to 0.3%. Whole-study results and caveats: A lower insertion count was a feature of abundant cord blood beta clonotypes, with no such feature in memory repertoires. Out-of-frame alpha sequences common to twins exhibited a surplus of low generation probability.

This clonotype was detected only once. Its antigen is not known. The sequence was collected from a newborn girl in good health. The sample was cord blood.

The CDR3 nucleotides read TGCAGTGGAAGCGGGAGGGCCTACGAGCAGTTCTTC. Translated, it gives CSGSGRAYEQFF. The chain couples TRBV20-1 to TRBJ2-1, with 10 bases fitting TRBD2. Per the germline V gene, CDR1 is DFQATT and CDR2 is SNEGSKA (reference sequence). V trimming: 7 bases; J trimming: 10 bases; junction bases outside the gene matches: 7. This CDR3 comprises 12 residues.